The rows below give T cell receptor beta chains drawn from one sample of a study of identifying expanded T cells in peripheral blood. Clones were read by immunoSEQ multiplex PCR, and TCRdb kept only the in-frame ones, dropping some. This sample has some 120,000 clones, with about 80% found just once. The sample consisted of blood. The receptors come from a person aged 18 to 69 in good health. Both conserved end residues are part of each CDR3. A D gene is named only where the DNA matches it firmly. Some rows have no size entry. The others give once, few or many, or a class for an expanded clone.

cdr3_aa: CASTITDRINTEAFF; cdr3_nt: TGTGCCAGCACTATTACGGACAGGATCAACACTGAAGCTTTCTTT; j_call: TRBJ1-1; clone_size: NA; cdr3_length: 15; v_call: TRBV6-1; d_call: TRBD1
cdr3_aa: CASKPQDNYGYTF; cdr3_nt: TGTGCCAGCAAACCACAGGATAACTATGGCTACACCTTC; j_call: TRBJ1-2; clone_size: NA; cdr3_length: 13; v_call: TRBV27; d_call: NA
cdr3_aa: CASSRIARTGENSPLHF; cdr3_nt: TGTGCCAGCAGTCGTATCGCTCGGACAGGGGAGAATTCACCCCTCCACTTT; j_call: TRBJ1-6; clone_size: once; cdr3_length: 17; v_call: TRBV9; d_call: TRBD1
cdr3_aa: CAWSVRVRGLFF; cdr3_nt: TGTGCCTGGAGTGTACGGGTTAGAGGGCTGTTTTTT; j_call: TRBJ2-2; clone_size: once; cdr3_length: 12; v_call: TRBV30; d_call: NA
cdr3_aa: CASSPGGFFFYEQYF; cdr3_nt: TGTGCCAGCAGCCCGGGGGGGTTTTTTTTCTACGAGCAGTACTTC; j_call: TRBJ2-7; clone_size: NA; cdr3_length: 15; v_call: TRBV11-3; d_call: TRBD2
cdr3_aa: CSVGDRVSEQYF; cdr3_nt: TGCAGCGTTGGGGACAGGGTAAGCGAGCAGTACTTC; j_call: TRBJ2-7; clone_size: NA; cdr3_length: 12; v_call: TRBV29-1; d_call: TRBD1
cdr3_aa: CASRRTGINQPQHF; cdr3_nt: TGTGCCAGCAGGCGGACAGGGATCAATCAGCCCCAGCATTTT; j_call: TRBJ1-5; clone_size: NA; cdr3_length: 14; v_call: TRBV6-5; d_call: TRBD1
cdr3_aa: CAIRAYGTPNTEAFF; cdr3_nt: TGTGCCATCAGGGCCTATGGGACACCGAACACTGAAGCTTTCTTT; j_call: TRBJ1-1; clone_size: few; cdr3_length: 15; v_call: TRBV10-3; d_call: NA
cdr3_aa: CASSSGVGTSSPLHF; cdr3_nt: TGTGCCAGCAGCTCCGGAGTAGGAACGTCTTCACCCCTCCACTTT; j_call: TRBJ1-6; clone_size: few; cdr3_length: 15; v_call: TRBV13; d_call: NA
cdr3_aa: CASSLARANYGYTF; cdr3_nt: TGTGCCAGCAGCTTAGCCCGCGCGAACTATGGCTACACCTTC; j_call: TRBJ1-2; clone_size: once; cdr3_length: 14; v_call: TRBV7-2; d_call: NA